The 10 T cell receptor beta chains presented below share a single source sample, sequenced in a study of T cells in Graves' hyperthyroidism and ophthalmopathy. RNA transcripts were the template for amplifying TCR beta CDR3 regions. A set of HTBI primers served as the primers for a first-round RT-PCR of the TCR CDR3. TCRdb analysed the multiplex PCR reads with MiXCR anew, one entry per CDR3 protein. The top ten hold 17% of the sample, which has around 530,000 distinct CDR3 sequences, approximately 17% seen once. Sequenced input: blood. The receptors derive from a young woman with Graves' ophthalmopathy.

This clonotype was seen many times. In DNA form, the CDR3 reads TGTGCCAGCATCCAGGCCTACAATGAGCAGTTCTTC. Amino acid sequence: CASIQAYNEQFF. The chain carries TRBV6-1 and TRBJ2-1; D gene uncertain. This CDR3 contains 12 residues. Germline V gene lookup returns CDR1 MNHNS and CDR2 SASEGT. The germline V and J ends were trimmed by 7 bases and 2 bases, with 6 bases remaining between them.

This rearrangement joins TRBV5-1 to TRBJ2-1; TRBD1 or TRBD2 may be the D gene (5 bases each). The CDR3 covers 16 residues. CDR1 SGHRS and CDR2 YFSETQ come from the germline V gene. V was trimmed by 0 bases and J by 0 bases, leaving 10 bases between them. The CDR3 loop is CASSLGDHSSYNEQFF. The DNA for the CDR3 is TGCGCCAGCAGCTTGGGGGACCACTCCTCCTACAATGAGCAGTTCTTC.

The chain couples TRBV10-3 to TRBJ2-7; TRBD1 might be the D (7 bases). The V and J ends lost 8 bases and 6 bases respectively, with 17 bases between them. Germline V gives CDR1 ENHRY, CDR2 SYGVKD. The CDR3 spans 13 residues. CDR3: CAIGGTDPSEQYF. The DNA of the CDR3 is TGTGCCATCGGCGGGACAGACCCCTCCGAGCAGTACTTC.

Concerning this clonotype: A read error may be the cause here, since a much bigger clone is one base away. The CDR3 carries no conserved terminal phenylalanine or tryptophan, so it likely arises from a read error. The V and J genes are TRBV27 and TRBJ1-5; no clear D gene. CDR1 is MNHEY, CDR2 SMNVEV, per germline (reference sequence). Trimming removed 5 bases from V and 6 bases from J, with 14 bases in between. The CDR3 covers 14 residues. CDR3 region: CASSADQSAQPQHL. The CDR3 nucleotides read TGTGCCAGCAGTGCTGACCAGAGCGCTCAGCCCCAGCATCTT.

The chain uses TRBV12-5 and TRBJ2-1, with D possibly called TRBD1 or TRBD2 (5 bases each). Germline V gene lookup returns CDR1 LGHNT and CDR2 FRNRAP. V was shortened by 4 bases and J by 6 bases, with 7 bases between the two germline ends. The CDR3 has 12 amino acids. The CDR3 protein is CASGSRGNEQFF. As DNA, the CDR3 is TGTGCTAGTGGTTCGAGGGGCAATGAGCAGTTCTTC. The complete variable domain, with remaining parts taken from reference TRBV12-5 and TRBJ2-1, reads DARVTQTPRHKVTEMGQEVTMRCQPILGHNTVFWYRQTMMQGLELLAYFRNRAPLDDSGMPKDRFSAEMPDATLATLKIQPSEPRDSAVYFCASGSRGNEQFFGPGTRLTVL.

This clonotype was recorded a few times. The chain joins TRBV4-1 to TRBJ1-5, with TRBD1 matching 8 bases. Trimming took 1 base from V and 6 from J; bases not matched to a gene: 5. The CDR3 consists of 15 residues. Per germline, CDR1 MGHRA and CDR2 YSYEKL. CDR3: CASSQGTGRGQPQHF. In DNA, the CDR3 is TGCGCCAGCAGCCAAGGGACAGGGAGGGGTCAGCCCCAGCATTTT.

This clonotype was detected a few times. V gene TRBV30 combines with J gene TRBJ1-4; D gene ambiguous. In germline, CDR1 is GTSNPN, CDR2 SVGIG (reference sequence). Trimming pared 1 base from V and 0 bases from J, leaving 6 bases between. The CDR3 totals 14 residues. The CDR3 protein is CAWSADATNEKLFF. Here the CDR3 DNA reads TGTGCCTGGAGTGCAGACGCAACTAATGAAAAACTGTTTTTT.

This clonotype appeared many times. J is TRBJ2-3 and V is TRBV30; 11 bases are shared with TRBD2. The germline CDR1 and CDR2 sequences are GTSNPN and SVGIG (reference sequence). With V trimmed by 4 bases and J by 1 base, 1 base remained unmatched. The CDR3 runs 14 residues. In DNA, the CDR3 is TGTGCCTGGATGACTAGCGGGGGCACAGATACGCAGTATTTT. Protein: CAWMTSGGTDTQYF.

The chain is built from TRBV27 and TRBJ2-7; 8 positions match TRBD1. CDR3 size: 14 residues. Germline V gene data show CDR1 as MNHEY and CDR2 as SMNVEV (reference sequence). The trim removed 6 bases at V and 3 bases at J, leaving 7 bases unmatched. CDR3 DNA: TGTGCCAGCAGCCAATCCGGGACAGGCTACGAGCAGTACTTC. Amino acid sequence: CASSQSGTGYEQYF.

This clonotype was seen ten or more times. The chain carries TRBV27 and TRBJ1-1; weak D call: TRBD1 (5 bases). Germline V gene data show CDR1 as MNHEY and CDR2 as SMNVEV (reference sequence). V lost 2 bases to trimming and J lost 2 bases, with 12 bases between them. The CDR3 is 15 amino acids. CDR3 bases: TGTGCCAGCAGTTTAAGGACACAACCCAACACTGAAGCTTTCTTT. This codes for CASSLRTQPNTEAFF.